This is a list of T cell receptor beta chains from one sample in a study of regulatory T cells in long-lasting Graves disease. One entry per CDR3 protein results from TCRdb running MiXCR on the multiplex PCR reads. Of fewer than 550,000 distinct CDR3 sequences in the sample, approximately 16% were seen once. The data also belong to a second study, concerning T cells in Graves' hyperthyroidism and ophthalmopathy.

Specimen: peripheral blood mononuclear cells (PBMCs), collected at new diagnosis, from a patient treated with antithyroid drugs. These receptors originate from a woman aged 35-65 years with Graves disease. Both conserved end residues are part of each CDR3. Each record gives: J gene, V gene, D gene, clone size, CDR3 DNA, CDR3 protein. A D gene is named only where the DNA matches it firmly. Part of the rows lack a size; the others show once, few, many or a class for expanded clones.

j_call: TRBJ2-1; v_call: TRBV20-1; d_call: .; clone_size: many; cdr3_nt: TGCAGTGCTACGTCTGTTAAGGTATATGAGCAGTTCTTC; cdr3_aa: CSATSVKVYEQFF
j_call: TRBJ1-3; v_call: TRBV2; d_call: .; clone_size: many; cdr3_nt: TGTGCCAGCAGTCACCGACGGAGCTCTGGAAACACCATATATTTT; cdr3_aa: CASSHRRSSGNTIYF
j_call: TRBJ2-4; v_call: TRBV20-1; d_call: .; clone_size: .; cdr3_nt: TGCAGTGCTAGTACAGGACTAGCCAAAAACATTCAGTACTTC; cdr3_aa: CSASTGLAKNIQYF
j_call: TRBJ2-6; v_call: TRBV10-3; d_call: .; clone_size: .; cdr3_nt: TGTGCCATCAGTGCGGCAGGGGGGCGCTCTGGGGCCAACGTCCTGACTTTC; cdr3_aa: CAISAAGGRSGANVLTF
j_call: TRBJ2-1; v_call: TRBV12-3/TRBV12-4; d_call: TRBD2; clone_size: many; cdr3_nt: TGTGCCAGCAGTTTACTAGCGGGGGCAAGGAATGAGCAGTTCTTC; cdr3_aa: CASSLLAGARNEQFF
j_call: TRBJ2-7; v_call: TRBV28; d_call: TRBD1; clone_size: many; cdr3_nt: TGTGCCAGCAGTTTATGGACAGGGGGGTCGAGCGAGCAGTACTTC; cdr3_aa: CASSLWTGGSSEQYF
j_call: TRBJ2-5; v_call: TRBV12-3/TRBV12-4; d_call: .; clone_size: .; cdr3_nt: TGTGCCAGCAGTTTGGAGGGCCCCCCGGGGGAGACCCAGTACTTC; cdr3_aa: CASSLEGPPGETQYF
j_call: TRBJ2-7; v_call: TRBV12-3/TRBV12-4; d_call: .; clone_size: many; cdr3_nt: TGTGCCAGCAGTTTAAAGGGGTGGGACGAGCAGTACTTC; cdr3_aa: CASSLKGWDEQYF
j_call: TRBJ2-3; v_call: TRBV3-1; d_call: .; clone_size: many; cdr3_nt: TGTGCCAGCAGCCAAGGAAGGGGTAGCACAGATACGCAGTATTTT; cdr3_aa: CASSQGRGSTDTQYF
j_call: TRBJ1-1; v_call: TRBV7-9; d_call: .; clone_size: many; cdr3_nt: TGTGCCAGCAGCTTGATGAGCATGAACACTGAAGCTTTCTTT; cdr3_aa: CASSLMSMNTEAFF
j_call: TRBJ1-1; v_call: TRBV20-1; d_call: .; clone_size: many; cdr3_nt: TGCAGTGCTAGAGATCCTGGGGGCTCCACTGAAGCTTTCTTT; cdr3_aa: CSARDPGGSTEAFF
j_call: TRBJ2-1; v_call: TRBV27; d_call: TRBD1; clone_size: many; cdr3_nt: TGTGCCAGTCTCGCCCGGGGGACAGGGACTTACAATGAGCAGTTCTTC; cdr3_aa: CASLARGTGTYNEQFF
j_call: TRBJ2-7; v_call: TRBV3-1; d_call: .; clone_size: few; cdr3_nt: TGTGCCAGCAGCCAAGGGGGCCTGGTCGGCATCTACGAGCAGTACTTC; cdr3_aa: CASSQGGLVGIYEQYF
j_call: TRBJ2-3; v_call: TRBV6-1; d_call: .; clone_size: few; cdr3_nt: TGTGCAGTTCAGGGGGGAGGTAATACGCAGTATTTT; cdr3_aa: CAVQGGGNTQYF
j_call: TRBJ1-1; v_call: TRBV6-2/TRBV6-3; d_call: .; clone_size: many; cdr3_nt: TGTGCCAGCAGTTACGAGGGATTTAACACTGAAGCTTTCTTT; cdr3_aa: CASSYEGFNTEAFF
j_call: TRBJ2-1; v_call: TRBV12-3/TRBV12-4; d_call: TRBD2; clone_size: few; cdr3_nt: TGTGCCAGCAGTCGCCGCTTAACTAGCGGGGGGGCCAATGAGCAGTTCTTC; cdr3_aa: CASSRRLTSGGANEQFF
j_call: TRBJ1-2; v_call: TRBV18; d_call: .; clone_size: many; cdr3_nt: TGTGCCAGCTCACGTTTCGAAGGCAGCTATGGCTACACCTTC; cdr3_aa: CASSRFEGSYGYTF
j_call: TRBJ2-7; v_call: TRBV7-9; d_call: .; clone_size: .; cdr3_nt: TGTGCCAGCAGCTTATTTGTATACGAGCAGTACTTC; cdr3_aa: CASSLFVYEQYF
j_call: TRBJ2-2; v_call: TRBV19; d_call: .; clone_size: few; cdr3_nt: TGTGCCGTTTCAGCGGGACACTCGAACACCGGGGAGCTGTTTTTT; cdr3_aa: CAVSAGHSNTGELFF
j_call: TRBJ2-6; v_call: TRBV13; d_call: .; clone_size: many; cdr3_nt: TGTGCCAGCACCCATACCTCGCAGGGATCTGGGGCCAACGTCCTGACTTTC; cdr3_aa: CASTHTSQGSGANVLTF
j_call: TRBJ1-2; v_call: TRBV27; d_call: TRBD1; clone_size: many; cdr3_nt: TGTGCCAGCAGGGGGACAGGGGGATTCTATGGCTACACCTTC; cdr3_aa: CASRGTGGFYGYTF
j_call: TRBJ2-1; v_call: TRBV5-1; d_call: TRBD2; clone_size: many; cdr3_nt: TGCGCCAGCAGCTTGGTAGCGGGGGGCTCCTACAATGAGCAGTTCTTC; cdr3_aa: CASSLVAGGSYNEQFF
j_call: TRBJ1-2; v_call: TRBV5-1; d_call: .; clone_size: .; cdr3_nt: TGCGCCAGCAGCCCCGCTTCGGGCAACACGGACTATGGCTACACCTTC; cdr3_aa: CASSPASGNTDYGYTF
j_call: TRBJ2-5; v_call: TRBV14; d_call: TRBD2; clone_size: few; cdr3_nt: TGTGCCAGCAGCCCCATAGCGGGGGGCCTCCAAGAGACCCAGTACTTC; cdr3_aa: CASSPIAGGLQETQYF
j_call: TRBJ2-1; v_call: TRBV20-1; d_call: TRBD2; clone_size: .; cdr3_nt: TGCAGTGCTAGAGTTACGAGCGGGGGGACTGAGCAGTTCTTC; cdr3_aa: CSARVTSGGTEQFF
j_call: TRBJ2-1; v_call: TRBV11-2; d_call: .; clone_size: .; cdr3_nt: TGTGCCAGCAGCACCAAGCGGAGGCCCTACTACAATGAGCAGTTCTTC; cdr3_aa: CASSTKRRPYYNEQFF
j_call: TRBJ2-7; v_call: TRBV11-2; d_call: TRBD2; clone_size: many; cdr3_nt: TGTGCCAGCAGTCATAGCGGGGGGGCCGCTCACGAGCAGTACTTC; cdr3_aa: CASSHSGGAAHEQYF
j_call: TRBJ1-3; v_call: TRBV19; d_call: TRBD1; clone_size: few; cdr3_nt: TGTGCCAGTAGTAACAGGGGACGATCTGGAAACACCATATATTTT; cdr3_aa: CASSNRGRSGNTIYF
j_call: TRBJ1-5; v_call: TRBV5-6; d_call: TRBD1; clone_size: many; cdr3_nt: TGTGCCAGCAGCTCTCGGACAGGGATGGATCAGCCCCAGCATTTT; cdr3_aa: CASSSRTGMDQPQHF